This TCR beta chain is drawn from a study of blood T cell repertoires in COVID-19. Study background: The United States, Italy and Spain supplied acute and convalescent COVID-19 samples. PBMCs, B-cell-depleted T cells, or T cells were the source of the cDNA or gDNA that made up the material.

Original processing notes: It was from reference gene primer amplification that nucleated cell counts were estimated. Measured with immunoSEQ multiplex PCR; TCRdb has only the in-frame clones, and not every one. V and J calls and clone size come straight from that table; D and trimming were deduced from the DNA. The sample lists over 100,000 clones; roughly 69% were seen once. Specimen: peripheral blood. The TCR sequence derives from a woman aged 65 to 85 with acute or convalescent COVID-19.

Here the CDR3 DNA reads TGCGCCAGCAGCTTTAGCAACAATGAGCAGTTCTTC. This encodes CASSFSNNEQFF. V usage is TRBV5-1 and J usage is TRBJ2-1; no definite D call. Trimming removed 2 bases from V and 5 bases from J, with 5 bases in between. CDR1 and CDR2 from the germline V gene are SGHRS and YFSETQ. This CDR3 is built from 12 residues.